The subject of this entry is one TCR beta chain. Antigen unknown. This sample also contains other DNA sequences that code for the same CDR3. This entry belongs to a study of cytomegalovirus exposure and HLA in healthy donors. Study-wide results and limits: When the data were analyzed later, several of the most significant clusters appeared to be linked to common viral pathogens.

The V gene lost 9 bases and the J gene lost 6 bases, with 14 bases spanning the gap. This CDR3 comprises 13 residues. The germline CDR1 and CDR2 sequences are WSHSY and SAAADI. The PCR had 60 Vbeta and 13 Jbeta primers. Here immunoSEQ multiplex PCR was the method, and the copy in TCRdb shows in-frame clones only, minus some. The table includes about 210,000 clones, roughly 86% detected once. The sequence came from a man aged 40-55 years in good health and CMV-seropositive. The V call is TRBV10-2, the J call TRBJ1-4; tentatively, D is TRBD1 (6 bases). Material: PBMCs. CDR3 residues: CASGRGGDEKLFF. The CDR3 DNA reads as TGCGCCAGTGGGCGAGGGGGGGATGAAAAACTGTTTTTT.